These 32 T cell receptor beta chains came from one sample sequenced in a study of blood T cell repertoires in COVID-19. Assay used: immunoSEQ multiplex PCR; TCRdb lists only in-frame clones, some missing. The table includes about 330,000 clones, nearly 90% detected once. Sequencing was done on a sample of PBMCs or T cells enriched from blood (not recorded which). The receptors shown here come from a woman in her twenties or thirties who had recovered from COVID-19.

V and J are TRBV5-6 and TRBJ2-5; D is perhaps TRBD1 (6 bases). The V and J ends lost 0 bases and 1 base respectively, with 10 bases between them. The CDR3 covers 15 residues. Germline CDR1 reads SGHDT; CDR2 reads YYEEEE. The CDR3 sequence is CASSLGQVPQETQYF. The CDR3, as DNA: TGTGCCAGCAGCTTGGGACAGGTGCCCCAAGAGACCCAGTACTTC.

The chain has TRBV2 and TRBJ1-2; 8 bases fit TRBD1. Germline CDR1 reads SNHLY; CDR2 reads FYNNEI. CDR3 length: 13 amino acids. J gave up 7 bases and V 5 bases, and 6 bases lay outside the gene matches. As DNA, the CDR3 is TGTGCCAGCAGTCTCGACAGGGGAACTGGCTACACCTTC. It is translated as CASSLDRGTGYTF.

This clone was picked up one time. J is TRBJ2-7 and V is TRBV19; D remains ambiguous. The CDR3 length is 13 residues. Looked up from germline, CDR1 is LNHDA and CDR2 is SQIVND (reference sequence). The V and J ends lost 3 bases and 2 bases respectively, with 8 bases between them. CDR3 nucleotides: TGTGCCAGTAGTATTCCAGAACCCTACGAGCAGTACTTC. The encoded protein is CASSIPEPYEQYF.

This clone was counted a few times. This rearrangement joins TRBV3-1 (or the pseudogene TRBV3-2) to TRBJ1-5; tentative D call: TRBD1 (5 bases). V was cut by 1 base and J by 9 bases, with 13 bases left in between. Germline V gives CDR1 LGHDT, CDR2 YNNKEL (reference sequence). This CDR3 contains 14 residues. CDR3: CASSQAGSGGPQHF. The CDR3 DNA reads TGTGCCAGCAGCCAAGCGGGGTCGGGGGGGCCCCAGCATTTT.

The V and J genes are TRBV30 and TRBJ1-1; maybe TRBD1 (6 bases). Deletions cut 4 bases from V and 0 bases from J, with 12 bases between. The CDR3 totals 14 residues. Per the germline V gene, CDR1 is GTSNPN and CDR2 is SVGIG (reference sequence). Here the CDR3 DNA reads TGTGCCTGGAAAGGGGGTGGGGTGAACACTGAAGCTTTCTTT. As protein: CAWKGGGVNTEAFF.

CDR3 sequence: CASSQERRTAYTEAFF. In DNA, the CDR3 is TGTGCCAGCAGCCAAGAGCGGAGGACAGCCTACACTGAAGCTTTCTTT. The genes are TRBV3-1 (or the pseudogene TRBV3-2) and TRBJ1-1; TRBD1 is a possible D gene (6 bases). V was cut by 0 bases and J by 3 bases, with 14 bases left in between. In germline, CDR1 is LGHDT, CDR2 YNNKEL (reference sequence). CDR3 length: 16 amino acids.

The CDR3 nucleotides read TGTGCCAGCAGTTTGCAGGGGGGACCCCTCCACTTT. Translated: CASSLQGGPLHF. The rearrangement joins TRBV12-3 or TRBV12-4 to TRBJ1-6, with TRBD1 matching over 7 bases. Trimming at V came to 3 bases and at J to 12 bases, leaving 2 bases not matched to a gene. CDR3 length: 12 amino acids.

Notes on this clone: This specimen includes other DNA sequences encoding the same CDR3. The V gene is TRBV11-2, the J gene TRBJ2-2, with no clear D. The CDR3 loop spans 14 amino acids. Between the trimmed V and J ends, which lost 5 bases and 4 bases, there was a span of 11 bases. Germline lookup yields CDR1 SGHAT and CDR2 FQNNGV. The CDR3 DNA sequence: TGTGCCAGCAGCCTTGTCAGAGGCACCGGGGAGCTGTTTTTT. Its protein product is CASSLVRGTGELFF.

CDR3 nucleotide sequence: TGTGCCATCGGGGGCCCGGGCACTGAAGCTTTCTTT. Translated, it gives CAIGGPGTEAFF. The chain links TRBV10-3 to TRBJ1-1, with D possibly being TRBD1 (6 bases). The V gene's germline CDR1 is ENHRY and CDR2 SYGVKD. The ends were cut back, 8 bases at V and 4 bases at J, with 11 bases in the middle. This CDR3 is 12 amino acids long.

The chain is built from TRBV4-1 and TRBJ2-7; 11 bases match TRBD2. CDR1 and CDR2 (germline): MGHRA, YSYEKL. J lost 2 bases, V lost 3 bases, and 6 bases had no gene match. CDR3 length: 16 amino acids. The CDR3 bases are TGCGCCAGCAGCCAGGCGACTAGCGGGGTGCCCTACGAGCAGTACTTC. Translated, it gives CASSQATSGVPYEQYF.

V and J are TRBV25-1 and TRBJ1-1; D remains ambiguous. This CDR3 is built from 11 residues. Trimming shortened V by 3 bases and J by 11 bases, and 10 bases separated the two germline ends. The germline V gene encodes CDR1 MGHDK and CDR2 SYGVNS. The CDR3 DNA reads as TGTGCCAGCAGTGAGGGAGGTAACGCTTTCTTT. Protein product: CASSEGGNAFF.

The chain carries TRBV6-5 and TRBJ1-4; 8 positions agree with TRBD1. Trimming cost V 0 bases and J 12 bases; bases outside gene matches: 3. The CDR3 runs to 13 residues. Germline V CDR1 and CDR2: MNHEY, SVGAGI. This CDR3 reads CASSYSLQGELFF. The CDR3 nucleotides are TGTGCCAGCAGTTACTCGTTACAGGGGGAACTGTTTTTT.

This clone has more than one count but fewer than ten. J is TRBJ1-3 and V is TRBV5-1; TRBD1 agrees at 11 bases. The CDR3 loop spans 18 amino acids. CDR1 is SGHRS, CDR2 YFSETQ, per germline. Trimming took 0 bases from V and 0 from J; bases not matched to a gene: 5. The CDR3 DNA sequence: TGCGCCAGCAGCTTGGAAGGACAGGGGGCGGCCTCTGGAAACACCATATATTTT. Encoded protein: CASSLEGQGAASGNTIYF.

The chain uses TRBV6-5 and TRBJ1-4; 7 nucleotides line up with TRBD1. The CDR3 length is 15 residues. J lost 5 bases, V lost 4 bases, and 7 bases had no gene match. CDR1 is MNHEY, CDR2 SVGAGI, per germline. The CDR3 DNA is TGTGCCAGCAGTTCCGTCGGGACAGAGAATGAAAAACTGTTTTTT. Translated, it gives CASSSVGTENEKLFF.

This clone has a single count. The CDR3 DNA reads TGTGCCAGCAGCTTGGGGGGGCCGGGCAATGAGCAGTTCTTC. It is translated as CASSLGGPGNEQFF. The J gene is TRBJ2-1, the V gene TRBV5-6; the D gene is possibly TRBD1 (6 bases). The V and J ends lost 0 bases and 6 bases respectively, with 10 bases between them. Germline V lookup: CDR1 SGHDT, CDR2 YYEEEE. The CDR3 sequence is 14 residues long.

The CDR3 DNA sequence: TGTGCCAGCAGCTTGCGGACAGGGGAGAACACTGAAGCTTTCTTT. It is translated as CASSLRTGENTEAFF. The chain uses TRBV5-4 and TRBJ1-1, with 9 bases matching TRBD1. The junction had 2 bases not matched to a gene; V was cut back by 1 base and J by 1 base. Germline CDR1 SGHNT, CDR2 YYREEE (reference sequence). The CDR3 runs 15 residues. The variable domain in full, completed from reference TRBV5-4 and TRBJ1-1, reads ETGVTQSPTHLIKTRGQQVTLRCSSQSGHNTVSWYQQALGQGPQFIFQYYREEENGRGNFPPRFSGLQFPNYSSELNVNALELDDSALYLCASSLRTGENTEAFFGQGTRLTVV.

V usage is TRBV3-1 (or the pseudogene TRBV3-2) and J usage is TRBJ2-3, with 13 nucleotides matching TRBD2. Germline V gene lookup returns CDR1 LGHDT and CDR2 YNNKEL (reference sequence). The J segment lost 3 bases and the V segment lost 4 bases, leaving 7 bases of the junction unmatched. The CDR3 runs 17 residues. The CDR3 DNA reads TGTGCCAGCAGCCCGCACATGGGACTAGCGGGGACAGATACGCAGTATTTT. It codes for CASSPHMGLAGTDTQYF.

This chain links TRBV29-1 with TRBJ1-1, with D perhaps TRBD1 (5 bases). The CDR3 is 13 residues long. CDR1 and CDR2 from the germline V gene are SQVTM and ANQGSEA. V was pared by 6 bases and J by 0 bases, with 11 bases between. Here the CDR3 reads CSVGGILNTEAFF. CDR3 coding DNA: TGCAGCGTGGGGGGGATATTGAACACTGAAGCTTTCTTT.

The gene calls are TRBV7-2 and TRBJ1-2; perhaps TRBD1 as D (5 bases). Trimming pared 5 bases from V and 1 base from J, leaving 14 bases between. Per germline, CDR1 SGHTA and CDR2 FQGNSA. CDR3 length: 15 residues. The CDR3 protein is CASSPGQAFNYGYTF. The CDR3 region has the DNA TGTGCCAGCAGCCCCGGACAAGCATTTAACTATGGCTACACCTTC. The whole variable domain, remainder taken from reference TRBV7-2 and TRBJ1-2, is GAGVSQSPSNKVTEKGKDVELRCDPISGHTALYWYRQSLGQGLEFLIYFQGNSAPDKSGLPSDRFSAERTGGSVSTLTIQRTQQEDSAVYLCASSPGQAFNYGYTFGSGTRLTVV.

A remark on this clone: Its ends do not fully match the called genes, so a read error is possible. The CDR3 is CASSLVRGESAF. For the CDR3, the DNA is TGTGCCAGCAGCTTGGTCCGAGGAGAAAGTGCCTTC. This rearrangement joins TRBV5-4 to TRBJ1-2; D is uncertain. Germline values: CDR1 SGHNT, CDR2 YYREEE (reference sequence). The CDR3 length is 12 residues.

The V gene is TRBV5-4, the J gene TRBJ1-2; 8 bases fit TRBD1. The germline CDR1 and CDR2 sequences are SGHNT and YYREEE (reference sequence). CDR3 length equals 18 residues. The V and J ends lost 0 bases and 4 bases, in that order; junction bases with no gene match: 14. The CDR3 coding sequence is TGTGCCAGCAGCTTGGTGGACAGGGCGTCTAGAGGGGCCTATGGCTACACCTTC. Translating it yields CASSLVDRASRGAYGYTF.

In its sample, this clone was seen a few times. The chain employs TRBV19 and TRBJ1-5; possible D gene TRBD1, 5 bases. Germline V gene data show CDR1 as LNHDA and CDR2 as SQIVND (reference sequence). The CDR3 runs to 15 residues. With 1 base removed from V and 2 bases from J, the gap between germline ends came to 9 bases. The CDR3 nucleotides are TGTGCCAGTAGTATAGGGTCCAGGGGCAATCAGCCCCAGCATTTT. It yields the protein CASSIGSRGNQPQHF.

V gene TRBV5-1 combines with J gene TRBJ2-2; 7 positions match TRBD1. Unmatched junction bases numbered 4, after V lost 4 bases and J lost 1 base. Germline assignment: CDR1 SGHRS and CDR2 YFSETQ. The CDR3 is 15 residues long. In DNA form, the CDR3 reads TGCGCCAGCAGCGACAGGGTCGGGAACACCGGGGAGCTGTTTTTT. Residues: CASSDRVGNTGELFF. Full variable domain (remainder filled in from reference TRBV5-1 and TRBJ2-2): KAGVTQTPRYLIKTRGQQVTLSCSPISGHRSVSWYQQTPGQGLQFLFEYFSETQRNKGNFPGRFSGRQFSNSRSEMNVSTLELGDSALYLCASSDRVGNTGELFFGEGSRLTVL.

This chain connects TRBV5-1 to TRBJ1-2; 8 bases agree with TRBD1. The germline gives CDR1 SGHRS, CDR2 YFSETQ. The CDR3 consists of 13 residues. Losses at the gene ends were 0 bases for V and 7 bases for J; bases not matched to a gene: 2. The CDR3, as DNA: TGCGCCAGCAGCTTGGCAGGGGGCTCTGGCTACACCTTC. This sequence encodes CASSLAGGSGYTF.

This sequence joins TRBV5-4 and TRBJ2-7; TRBD2 matches 8 bases. The length of the CDR3 is 14 residues. The germline V gene has CDR1 SGHNT and CDR2 YYREEE (reference sequence). Trimming took 1 base from V and 7 from J; bases not matched to a gene: 7. CDR3 region: CASSLSGGPGEQYF. Here the CDR3 DNA reads TGTGCCAGCAGCTTGAGCGGGGGACCTGGGGAGCAGTACTTC.

This rearrangement joins TRBV19 to TRBJ1-5, with D possibly matching TRBD1 (6 bases). V shed 2 bases and J shed 6 bases, with 11 bases lying between them. The length of the CDR3 is 14 residues. Germline-derived CDR1 and CDR2 are LNHDA and SQIVND (reference sequence). CDR3 amino acids: CASSIRLGGQPQHF. DNA of the CDR3: TGTGCCAGTAGTATACGGTTAGGGGGTCAGCCCCAGCATTTT. The complete variable domain, with remaining parts taken from reference TRBV19 and TRBJ1-5, reads DGGITQSPKYLFRKEGQNVTLSCEQNLNHDAMYWYRQDPGQGLRLIYYSQIVNDFQKGDIAEGYSVSREKKESFPLTVTSAQKNPTAFYLCASSIRLGGQPQHFGDGTRLSIL.

The chain uses TRBV30 and TRBJ1-1; D gene uncertain. The CDR3 length is 12 residues. Germline CDR1 GTSNPN, CDR2 SVGIG (reference sequence). With 8 bases removed from V and 1 base from J, the gap between germline ends came to 11 bases. CDR3 in DNA: TGTGCCCGGCGACTGTCGAACACTGAAGCTTTCTTT. Protein product: CARRLSNTEAFF.

J is TRBJ1-3 and V is TRBV9; D is perhaps TRBD1 (5 bases). The CDR3 totals 15 residues. Trimming stripped 3 bases from V and 7 bases from J, with 17 bases between. Germline V CDR1 and CDR2: SGDLS, YYNGEE. The DNA of the CDR3 is TGTGCCAGCAGCGCGGCGGACATTGAACGCAACACCATATATTTT. The encoded protein is CASSAADIERNTIYF.

The rearrangement uses TRBV27 and TRBJ1-6; 7 positions agree with TRBD1. Trimming took 2 bases from V and 4 from J; bases not matched to a gene: 11. This CDR3 is 18 amino acids long. Per germline, CDR1 MNHEY and CDR2 SMNVEV (reference sequence). This CDR3 is CASSLDGRGVPYNSPLHF. The CDR3 coding sequence is TGTGCCAGCAGTTTAGACGGCAGGGGGGTACCTTATAATTCACCCCTCCACTTT.

The chain has TRBV19 and TRBJ2-1; 8 positions match TRBD1. This CDR3 is 12 amino acids long. V lost 4 bases and J lost 12; bases outside the gene matches: 5. Per germline, CDR1 LNHDA and CDR2 SQIVND (reference sequence). The CDR3 DNA is TGTGCCAGTAGTAATTGGGGGACAGGGCAGTTCTTC. This gives the protein CASSNWGTGQFF.

To note about this clone: One junction end disagrees with the germline gene, perhaps due to a read error. V is TRBV7-7 and J is TRBJ1-1, with D unresolved. This CDR3 has 13 amino acids. Germline V CDR1 and CDR2: SSHAT, FNYEAQ (reference sequence). The DNA of the CDR3 is TGTGCTAGCAGCTCCTCTCCGAACACTGAAGCTTTCTTT. Translation: CASSSSPNTEAFF.

The V gene is TRBV15, the J gene TRBJ1-2; D is possibly TRBD1 (5 bases). Germline assignment: CDR1 LNHNV and CDR2 YYDKDF (reference sequence). The CDR3 is 16 residues long. V lost 2 bases and J 4 bases, leaving 17 bases between the germline ends. CDR3: CATSRSPGGEPYGYTF. In nucleotides, the CDR3 is TGTGCCACCAGCAGATCCCCCGGGGGGGAACCCTATGGCTACACCTTC.